This T cell receptor beta chain derives from a study of shared clonotypes between healthy human individuals. V was clipped by 4 bases and J by 9 bases, with 8 bases between them. The CDR3 is 12 residues long. Germline V gene sequence: CDR1 SGDLS, CDR2 YYNGEE. Overall study findings and caveats: A handful of donors showed sharing of around 5% of naive CD4 clonotypes.

Comments on this clone: Its antigen remains unidentified.

Naive CD8 cells comprised CD45RO-negative, CCR7-positively selected cells, excluding terminally differentiated effector memory CD45RA+ cells. Here immunoSEQ multiplex PCR was the method, and the copy in TCRdb shows in-frame clones only, minus some. Of about 2 million clones listed, about 95% were seen once; the top ten hold approximately 1.2%. Specimen: naive CD8+ T cells sorted from blood. The rearrangement links TRBV9 to TRBJ1-6, with a weak D call TRBD1 (5 bases). The sequence was collected from a man aged 18 to 29 in good health. This CDR3 reads CASSYQGSPLHF. The DNA of the CDR3 is TGTGCCAGCAGCTACCAGGGTTCACCCCTCCACTTT.